A selection of T cell receptor beta chains follows, all from one sample in a study of blood T cell repertoires in COVID-19. Sequenced by immunoSEQ multiplex PCR; TCRdb stores in-frame clones only, minus some. The data contain around 200,000 clones, more than 75% of them singletons. Source material: PBMCs or T cells enriched from blood (not recorded which). The receptor source for this set is a woman between 35 and 50 years old with acute COVID-19. The CDR3 runs from the conserved cysteine through the conserved F or W. Each record gives: clone size, D gene, V gene, J gene, CDR3 length, CDR3 DNA, CDR3 protein. A D gene is named only where the DNA matches it firmly. Rows may omit the clone size; those that give it use once, few, many or a size class.

abundance: -
d_gene: TRBD2
v_gene: TRBV7-3
j_gene: TRBJ2-3
len: 13
CDR3nt: TGTGCCAGCAGCACTTCACTAGCGGGAGCGCAGTATTTT
CDR3aa: CASSTSLAGAQYF

abundance: -
d_gene: -
v_gene: TRBV28
j_gene: TRBJ2-1
len: 13
CDR3nt: TGTGCCAGCAGTTTAAGGAGTCCCCGCGCTTTGATCTTC
CDR3aa: CASSLRSPRALIF

abundance: -
d_gene: TRBD1
v_gene: TRBV15
j_gene: TRBJ1-1
len: 14
CDR3nt: TGTGCCACCAGCAGGGTGGGACAGGGCATGGAAGCTTTCTTT
CDR3aa: CATSRVGQGMEAFF

abundance: -
d_gene: -
v_gene: TRBV7-8
j_gene: TRBJ1-1
len: 12
CDR3nt: TGTGCCAGCAGCCACGGGGACACTGAAGCTTTCTTT
CDR3aa: CASSHGDTEAFF

abundance: -
d_gene: -
v_gene: TRBV3-1/TRBV3-2
j_gene: TRBJ1-1
len: 16
CDR3nt: TGTGCCAGCAGCCAAGGACTCGGGGAGTGGGGCACTGAAGCTTTCTTT
CDR3aa: CASSQGLGEWGTEAFF

abundance: -
d_gene: TRBD1
v_gene: TRBV18
j_gene: TRBJ1-2
len: 14
CDR3nt: TGTGCCAGCTCACCGTCCCGGGACAGACCAGGCTACACCTTC
CDR3aa: CASSPSRDRPGYTF

abundance: -
d_gene: -
v_gene: TRBV30
j_gene: TRBJ1-1
len: 13
CDR3nt: TGTGCCTGGAGTGTAACCCGACAGTCTGAAGCTTTCTTT
CDR3aa: CAWSVTRQSEAFF

abundance: -
d_gene: -
v_gene: TRBV6-2/TRBV6-3
j_gene: TRBJ2-5
len: 11
CDR3nt: TGTGCCAGCAGTACTCGAGAGACCCAGTACTTC
CDR3aa: CASSTRETQYF

abundance: -
d_gene: TRBD2
v_gene: TRBV3-1/TRBV3-2
j_gene: TRBJ2-7
len: 19
CDR3nt: TGTGCCAGCAGCCCCCCCCACACGACTAGCGGGAGGAAAAGCTACGAGCAGTACTTC
CDR3aa: CASSPPHTTSGRKSYEQYF

abundance: few
d_gene: -
v_gene: TRBV20-1
j_gene: TRBJ2-7
len: 14
CDR3nt: TGCAGTGCTAGTAATGTGAGGCCCCCCTACGAGCAGTACTTC
CDR3aa: CSASNVRPPYEQYF

abundance: -
d_gene: -
v_gene: TRBV11-2
j_gene: TRBJ2-1
len: 13
CDR3nt: TGTGCCAGCAGCTTAGGCAGGGGCCGGGAGCAGTTCTTC
CDR3aa: CASSLGRGREQFF

abundance: -
d_gene: TRBD1
v_gene: TRBV2
j_gene: TRBJ1-5
len: 15
CDR3nt: TGTGCCAGCAGTTTGCCCGGACAGGGCAGTCAGCCCCAGCATTTT
CDR3aa: CASSLPGQGSQPQHF

abundance: once
d_gene: -
v_gene: TRBV6-4
j_gene: TRBJ1-1
len: 13
CDR3nt: TGTGCCAGCAGTGCCGGGACAAACACTGAAGCTTTCTTT
CDR3aa: CASSAGTNTEAFF

abundance: -
d_gene: TRBD1
v_gene: TRBV5-6
j_gene: TRBJ1-3
len: 18
CDR3nt: TGTGCCAGCAGCTTGGAATTCGCAGGGGGAATCTCTGGAAACACCATATATTTT
CDR3aa: CASSLEFAGGISGNTIYF

abundance: -
d_gene: -
v_gene: TRBV24-1
j_gene: TRBJ1-1
len: 15
CDR3nt: TGTGCCACCAGTGGTCGTAAAGGAGCGAACACTGAAGCTTTCTTT
CDR3aa: CATSGRKGANTEAFF

abundance: -
d_gene: TRBD2
v_gene: TRBV24-1
j_gene: TRBJ2-3
len: 17
CDR3nt: TGTGCCACCAGTGATTTTAAGGTAGCGGGGGTCACAGATACGCAGTATTTT
CDR3aa: CATSDFKVAGVTDTQYF

abundance: -
d_gene: -
v_gene: TRBV20-1
j_gene: TRBJ1-2
len: 8
CDR3nt: TGCAGTGCTGGGGCTACCGCCTTC
CDR3aa: CSAGATAF

abundance: once
d_gene: -
v_gene: TRBV29-1
j_gene: TRBJ1-1
len: 14
CDR3nt: TGCAGCGCTGCAACCGGGACACAGAACACTGAAGCTTTCTTT
CDR3aa: CSAATGTQNTEAFF

abundance: -
d_gene: -
v_gene: TRBV4-2
j_gene: TRBJ1-2
len: 16
CDR3nt: TGTGCCAGCAGCCAAGATAGGGGCTTCTCTAACTATGGCTACACCTTC
CDR3aa: CASSQDRGFSNYGYTF

abundance: -
d_gene: TRBD2
v_gene: TRBV28
j_gene: TRBJ2-5
len: 14
CDR3nt: TGTGCCAGCAATTTAGCGGGAGCAGGAGAGACCCAGTACTTC
CDR3aa: CASNLAGAGETQYF

abundance: once
d_gene: TRBD1
v_gene: TRBV9
j_gene: TRBJ2-2
len: 16
CDR3nt: TGTGCCAGCAGCGTCTTACGGGACAGGGGGACCGGGGAGCTGTTTTTT
CDR3aa: CASSVLRDRGTGELFF

abundance: few
d_gene: TRBD1
v_gene: TRBV5-1
j_gene: TRBJ2-1
len: 18
CDR3nt: TGCGCCAGCAGCTTGGCCCTGGACAGGGCCCCTATACACGGTGAGCAGTTCTTC
CDR3aa: CASSLALDRAPIHGEQFF

abundance: -
d_gene: TRBD1
v_gene: TRBV10-3
j_gene: TRBJ2-1
len: 13
CDR3nt: TGTGCCATCAGCCAACAGGGGGCAGGTGAGCAGTTCTTC
CDR3aa: CAISQQGAGEQFF

abundance: -
d_gene: -
v_gene: TRBV28
j_gene: TRBJ1-1
len: 10
CDR3nt: TGTGCCACAGTAAACACTGAAGCTTTCTTT
CDR3aa: CATVNTEAFF